The 19 T cell receptor beta chains presented below share a single source sample, sequenced in a study of T-cell memory formation after mild COVID-19. TCRdb used MiXCR to reprocess the 5' RACE reads, holding one entry per CDR3 protein. The table records around 300,000 distinct CDR3 sequences, 10% to 15% of them present only once. The sample taken for sequencing was PBMCs or a T cell subset sorted from them (not recorded which). The receptor source for this set is a man aged 18 to 29 who had mild COVID-19 (a few samples of this study predate the infection). Cell type and time point are not known.

This clonotype has a handful of counts. The genes are TRBV5-1 and TRBJ1-1, with 7 nucleotides matching TRBD1. Trimming at V came to 6 bases and at J to 2 bases, leaving 4 bases not matched to a gene. In germline, CDR1 is SGHRS, CDR2 YFSETQ. The CDR3 has 13 amino acids. In DNA, the CDR3 is TGCGCCAGCACTGGGGACAGTAACACTGAAGCTTTCTTT. Its translation is CASTGDSNTEAFF.

The chain uses TRBV4-1 and TRBJ1-1; perhaps TRBD1 as D (5 bases). The CDR3 runs to 16 residues. The germline V and J ends were trimmed by 4 bases and 6 bases, with 21 bases remaining between them. Germline V gene data show CDR1 as MGHRA and CDR2 as YSYEKL. The CDR3 spells CASSPGAAGTAAEAFF. CDR3 DNA sequence: TGCGCCAGCAGCCCCGGGGCGGCCGGAACAGCGGCTGAAGCTTTCTTT.

V gene TRBV29-1 combines with J gene TRBJ1-1; D is possibly TRBD1 (5 bases). The CDR3 contains 15 residues. Deletions cut 1 base from V and 1 base from J, with 13 bases between. CDR1 and CDR2 from the germline V gene are SQVTM and ANQGSEA. CDR3 loop: CSVEAPSTENTEAFF. The CDR3 DNA reads TGCAGCGTTGAAGCCCCCTCGACAGAGAACACTGAAGCTTTCTTT.

This clonotype was counted many times. The chain joins TRBV7-2 to TRBJ2-1; 10 bases line up with TRBD2. J gave up 8 bases and V 5 bases, and 3 bases lay outside the gene matches. Per the germline V gene, CDR1 is SGHTA and CDR2 is FQGNSA. This CDR3 contains 13 residues. The CDR3: CASSNSGGYEQFF. The CDR3 DNA sequence: TGTGCCAGCAGCAATAGCGGGGGGTATGAGCAGTTCTTC.

This clonotype was counted between two and nine times. CDR3 protein: CASSQVVGGGLNTEAFF. The CDR3 DNA reads as TGTGCCAGCAGCCAAGTTGTAGGGGGGGGGTTGAACACTGAAGCTTTCTTT. The gene calls are TRBV4-2 and TRBJ1-1, with a tentative D call TRBD1 (6 bases). The germline V gene encodes CDR1 LGHNA and CDR2 YNFKEQ. Deletions cut 1 base from V and 0 bases from J, with 15 bases between. This CDR3 comprises 17 residues.

This clonotype has ten or more counts. The gene calls are TRBV2 and TRBJ2-3; 8 bases line up with TRBD2. Germline V CDR1 and CDR2: SNHLY, FYNNEI. The V gene end was trimmed by 7 bases and the J gene end by 6 bases; junction bases not matched to a gene: 6. The CDR3 extends over 13 amino acids. CDR3 in DNA: TGTGCCAGCAAAGCGGGGGTAATTGATACGCAGTATTTT. Translating gives CASKAGVIDTQYF.

This clonotype was seen more than once but under ten times. V is TRBV29-1 and J is TRBJ1-1; D remains unclear. CDR1 and CDR2 (germline): SQVTM, ANQGSEA. This CDR3 is built from 11 residues. Trimming took 4 bases from V and 7 from J, leaving 10 bases between them. Written as DNA, the CDR3 is TGCAGCGTTGGGGCACCCGTTGAAGCTTTCTTT. Protein: CSVGAPVEAFF.

The chain links TRBV5-6 to TRBJ1-1; D is undetermined. Germline assignment: CDR1 SGHDT and CDR2 YYEEEE. The V end lost 2 bases, the J end lost 5 bases, and 7 bases lay between the germline ends. The CDR3 contains 12 residues. CDR3 sequence reads: CASSFVQTEAFF. The DNA for the CDR3 is TGTGCCAGCAGCTTCGTACAGACTGAAGCTTTCTTT.

The chain uses TRBV7-6 and TRBJ2-1; D remains unclear. This CDR3 region has 13 residues. The V end lost 5 bases, the J end lost 5 bases, and 10 bases lay between the germline ends. CDR1 and CDR2 from the germline V gene are SGHVS and FNYEAQ. The CDR3 loop reads CASSPMGHNEQFF. CDR3 coding DNA: TGTGCCAGCAGCCCGATGGGCCACAATGAGCAGTTCTTC. Based on the CDR3 plus reference TRBV7-6 and TRBJ2-1, the full variable domain is GAGVSQSPRYKVTKRGQDVALRCDPISGHVSLYWYRQALGQGPEFLTYFNYEAQQDKSGLPNDRFSAERPEGSISTLTIQRTEQRDSAMYRCASSPMGHNEQFFGPGTRLTVL.

This clonotype was seen only a few times. The V gene is TRBV5-1, the J gene TRBJ2-1, with 7 bases aligning to TRBD2. Germline CDR1 SGHRS, CDR2 YFSETQ. This CDR3 has 15 amino acids. Germline trimming cut 7 bases from V and 2 bases from J; bases unmatched to any gene: 9. CDR3 nucleotides: TGCGCCAGCGGGCTATTCGGGGGGACCTACAATGAGCAGTTCTTC. This translates into CASGLFGGTYNEQFF.

The chain recombines TRBV6-5 with TRBJ1-1, with TRBD1 identical over 8 bases. The CDR3 is made up of 17 amino acids. The V and J ends lost 5 bases and 4 bases, in that order; junction bases with no gene match: 15. Per the germline V gene, CDR1 is MNHEY and CDR2 is SVGAGI. The CDR3 DNA reads as TGTGCCAGCAGTATTGGAGGACAGGGTTGGGTAGGCACTGAAGCTTTCTTT. It codes for CASSIGGQGWVGTEAFF.

This clonotype has a count of ten or more. This sequence joins TRBV28 and TRBJ2-4; D unresolved. The CDR3 sequence is 11 residues long. Per germline, CDR1 MDHEN and CDR2 SYDVKM. V lost 7 bases and J 6 bases, leaving 7 bases between the germline ends. CDR3 residues: CASTDTNIQYF. CDR3 DNA: TGTGCCAGCACAGACACAAACATTCAGTACTTC.

V is TRBV18 and J is TRBJ2-5; 8 positions match TRBD2. Looked up from germline, CDR1 is KGHSH and CDR2 is LQKENI. V lost 6 bases and J lost 1; bases outside the gene matches: 10. The CDR3 sequence is 16 residues long. CDR3 DNA sequence: TGTGCCAGCTCTTCTCTGGTGGCGGGGGGCCAAGAGACCCAGTACTTC. It translates to CASSSLVAGGQETQYF.

This clonotype was picked up a small number of times. The gene calls are TRBV7-2 and TRBJ2-3; no reliable D call. This CDR3 has 13 amino acids. Germline CDR1 SGHTA, CDR2 FQGNSA. V dropped 8 bases and J dropped 2 bases, with 11 bases sitting between them. CDR3 loop: CASGYGVTDTQYF. The CDR3 DNA reads TGTGCCAGCGGCTATGGCGTCACAGATACGCAGTATTTT.

This clonotype appeared a few times. The V and J genes are TRBV6-6 and TRBJ2-2; D remains ambiguous. This CDR3 is built from 16 residues. The germline V gene has CDR1 MNHNY and CDR2 SVGAGI (reference sequence). Trimming stripped 0 bases from V and 2 bases from J, with 10 bases between. The CDR3 DNA is TGTGCCAGCAGTTACTCGAGGTCCCCTAACACCGGGGAGCTGTTTTTT. This translates into CASSYSRSPNTGELFF.

CDR3 sequence: CASSRGTGGAGELFF. DNA for the CDR3: TGCGCCAGCAGCCGCGGGACAGGGGGAGCCGGGGAGCTGTTTTTT. The chain has TRBV5-1 and TRBJ2-2; 11 positions agree with TRBD1. The CDR3 length is 15 residues. After removal of 4 bases from V and 6 bases from J, the junction contained 5 bases not matched to a gene. Germline CDR1 and CDR2: SGHRS and YFSETQ.

This clonotype came up a few times. This sequence joins TRBV20-1 and TRBJ1-6; a possible D gene is TRBD1 (5 bases). Looked up from germline, CDR1 is DFQATT and CDR2 is SNEGSKA (reference sequence). CDR3 length: 14 amino acids. V lost 2 bases to trimming and J lost 5 bases, with 10 bases between them. DNA for the CDR3: TGCAGTGCTAGATGGCAGGGCGATAATTCACCCCTCCACTTT. Its protein product is CSARWQGDNSPLHF.

In its sample, this clonotype was seen many times. The V and J genes are TRBV28 and TRBJ2-7, with D perhaps being TRBD1 or TRBD2 (5 bases each). The CDR3 is 16 amino acids. Germline V lookup: CDR1 MDHEN, CDR2 SYDVKM. Trimming removed 5 bases from V and 2 bases from J, with 19 bases in between. DNA of the CDR3: TGTGCCAGCAGTCCTAGGGCAGCTCGGGGCACCTACGAGCAGTACGTC. This codes for CASSPRAARGTYEQYV.

This clonotype was counted only a few times. V usage is TRBV3-1 and J usage is TRBJ1-1, with D perhaps TRBD1 (5 bases). The CDR3 contains 14 residues. The V and J ends lost 8 bases and 4 bases respectively, with 17 bases between them. Germline V lookup: CDR1 LGHDT, CDR2 YNNKEL (reference sequence). The CDR3 is CASGNLRGSTEAFF. The CDR3 DNA reads as TGTGCCAGCGGAAATCTTCGGGGGAGCACTGAAGCTTTCTTT.